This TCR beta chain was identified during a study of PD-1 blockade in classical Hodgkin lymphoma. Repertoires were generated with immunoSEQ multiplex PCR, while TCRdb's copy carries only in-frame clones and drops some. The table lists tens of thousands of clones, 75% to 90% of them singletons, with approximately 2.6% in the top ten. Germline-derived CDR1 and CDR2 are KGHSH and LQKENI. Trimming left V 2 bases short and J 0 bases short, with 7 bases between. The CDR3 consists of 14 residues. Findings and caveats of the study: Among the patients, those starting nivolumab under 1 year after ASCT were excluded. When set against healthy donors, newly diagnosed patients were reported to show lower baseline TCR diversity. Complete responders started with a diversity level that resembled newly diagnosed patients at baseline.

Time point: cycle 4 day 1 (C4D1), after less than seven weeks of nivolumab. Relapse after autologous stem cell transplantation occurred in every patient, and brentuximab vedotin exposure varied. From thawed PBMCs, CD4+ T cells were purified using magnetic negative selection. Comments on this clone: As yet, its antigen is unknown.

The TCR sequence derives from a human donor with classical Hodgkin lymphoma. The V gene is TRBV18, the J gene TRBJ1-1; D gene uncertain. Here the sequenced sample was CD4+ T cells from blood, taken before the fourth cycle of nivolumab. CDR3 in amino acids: CASSPDNLNTEAFF. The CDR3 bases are TGTGCCAGCTCACCAGACAACCTGAACACTGAAGCTTTCTTT.